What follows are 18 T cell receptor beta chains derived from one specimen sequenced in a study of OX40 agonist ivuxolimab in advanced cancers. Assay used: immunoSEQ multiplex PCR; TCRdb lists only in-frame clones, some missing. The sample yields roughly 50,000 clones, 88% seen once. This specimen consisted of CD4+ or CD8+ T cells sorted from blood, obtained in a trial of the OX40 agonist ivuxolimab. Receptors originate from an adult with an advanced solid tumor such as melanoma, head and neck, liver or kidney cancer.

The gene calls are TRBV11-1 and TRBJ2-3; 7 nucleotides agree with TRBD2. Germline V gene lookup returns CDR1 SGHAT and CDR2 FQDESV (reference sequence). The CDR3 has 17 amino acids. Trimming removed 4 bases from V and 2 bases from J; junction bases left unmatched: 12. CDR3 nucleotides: TGTGCCAGCAGCTCAGCCCCCGCGGGGAGGGTCACAGATACGCAGTATTTT. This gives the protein CASSSAPAGRVTDTQYF. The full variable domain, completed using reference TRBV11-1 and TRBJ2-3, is EAEVAQSPRYKITEKSQAVAFWCDPISGHATLYWYRQILGQGPELLVQFQDESVVDDSQLPKDRFSAERLKGVDSTLKIQPAELGDSAMYLCASSSAPAGRVTDTQYFGPGTRLTVL.

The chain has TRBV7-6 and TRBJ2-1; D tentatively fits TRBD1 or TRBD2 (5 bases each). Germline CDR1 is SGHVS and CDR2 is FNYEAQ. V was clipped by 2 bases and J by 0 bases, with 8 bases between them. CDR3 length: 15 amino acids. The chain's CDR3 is CASSLWGSSYNEQFF. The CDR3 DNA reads TGTGCCAGCAGCTTATGGGGGAGCTCCTACAATGAGCAGTTCTTC.

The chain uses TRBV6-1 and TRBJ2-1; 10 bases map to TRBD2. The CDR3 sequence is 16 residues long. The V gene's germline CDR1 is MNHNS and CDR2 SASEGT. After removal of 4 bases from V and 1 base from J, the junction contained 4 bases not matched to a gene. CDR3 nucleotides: TGTGCCAGCAGTGGGGAGCGGGAGGGATCCTACAATGAGCAGTTCTTC. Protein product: CASSGEREGSYNEQFF.

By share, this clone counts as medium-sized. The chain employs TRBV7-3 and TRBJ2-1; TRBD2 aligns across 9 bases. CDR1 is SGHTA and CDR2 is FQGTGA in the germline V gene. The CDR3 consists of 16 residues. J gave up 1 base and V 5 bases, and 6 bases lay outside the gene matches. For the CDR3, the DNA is TGTGCCAGCAGCAGAGAGACTAGCGGTTCCTACAATGAGCAGTTCTTC. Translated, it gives CASSRETSGSYNEQFF.

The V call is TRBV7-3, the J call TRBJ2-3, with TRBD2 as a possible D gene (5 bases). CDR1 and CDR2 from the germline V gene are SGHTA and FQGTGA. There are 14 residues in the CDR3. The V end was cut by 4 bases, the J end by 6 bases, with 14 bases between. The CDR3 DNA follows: TGTGCCAGCAGCTCCGTGGGAGTGGTGGATACGCAGTATTTT. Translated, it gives CASSSVGVVDTQYF. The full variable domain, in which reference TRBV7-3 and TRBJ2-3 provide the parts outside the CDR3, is GAGVSQTPSNKVTEKGKYVELRCDPISGHTALYWYRQSLGQGPEFLIYFQGTGAADDSGLPNDRFFAVRPEGSVSTLKIQRTERGDSAVYLCASSSVGVVDTQYFGPGTRLTVL.

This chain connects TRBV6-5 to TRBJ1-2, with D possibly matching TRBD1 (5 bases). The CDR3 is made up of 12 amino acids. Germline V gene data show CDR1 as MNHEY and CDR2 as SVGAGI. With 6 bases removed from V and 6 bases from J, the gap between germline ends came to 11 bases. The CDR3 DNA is TGTGCCAGCAGGGGGCTAATGGATGGCTACACCTTC. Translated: CASRGLMDGYTF.

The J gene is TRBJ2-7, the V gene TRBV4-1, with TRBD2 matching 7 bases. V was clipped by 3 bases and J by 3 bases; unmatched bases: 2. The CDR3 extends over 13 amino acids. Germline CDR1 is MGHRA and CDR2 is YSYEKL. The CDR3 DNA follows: TGCGCCAGCAGCCAGAGCGGGGACTACGAGCAGTACTTC. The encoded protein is CASSQSGDYEQYF.

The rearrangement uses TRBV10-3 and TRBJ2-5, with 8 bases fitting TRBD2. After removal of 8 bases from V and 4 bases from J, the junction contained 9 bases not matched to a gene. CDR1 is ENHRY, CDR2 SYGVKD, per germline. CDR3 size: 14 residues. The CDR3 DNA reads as TGTGCCATCTGGAGCGGGAGTGTCGGAGAGACCCAGTACTTC. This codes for CAIWSGSVGETQYF.

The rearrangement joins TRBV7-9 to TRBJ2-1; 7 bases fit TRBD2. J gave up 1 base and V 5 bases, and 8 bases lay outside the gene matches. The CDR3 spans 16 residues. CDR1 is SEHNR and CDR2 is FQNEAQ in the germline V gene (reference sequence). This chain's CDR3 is CASSPPSGGSYNEQFF. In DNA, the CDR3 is TGTGCCAGCAGCCCTCCTTCGGGGGGATCCTACAATGAGCAGTTCTTC.

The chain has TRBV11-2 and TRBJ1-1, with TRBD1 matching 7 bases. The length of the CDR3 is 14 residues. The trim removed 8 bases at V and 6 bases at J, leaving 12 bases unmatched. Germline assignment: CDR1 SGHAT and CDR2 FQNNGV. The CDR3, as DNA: TGTGCCAGCGGTAGACAGGGCCTGTCGCCTGAAGCTTTCTTT. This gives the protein CASGRQGLSPEAFF.

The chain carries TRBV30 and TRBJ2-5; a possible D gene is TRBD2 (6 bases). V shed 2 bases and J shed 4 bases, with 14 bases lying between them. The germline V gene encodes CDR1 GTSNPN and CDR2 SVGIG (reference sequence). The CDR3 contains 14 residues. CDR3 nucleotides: TGTGCCTGGAGTCTACGGGGGTGGGGAGAGACCCAGTACTTC. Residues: CAWSLRGWGETQYF. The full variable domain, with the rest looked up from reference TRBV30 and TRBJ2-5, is SQTIHQWPATLVQPVGSPLSLECTVEGTSNPNLYWYRQAAGRGLQLLFYSVGIGQISSEVPQNLSASRPQDRQFILSSKKLLLSDSGFYLCAWSLRGWGETQYFGPGTRLLVL.

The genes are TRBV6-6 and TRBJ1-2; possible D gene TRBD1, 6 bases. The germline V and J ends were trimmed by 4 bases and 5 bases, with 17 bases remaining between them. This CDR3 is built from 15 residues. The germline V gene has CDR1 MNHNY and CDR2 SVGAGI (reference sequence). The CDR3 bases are TGTGCCAGCAGTTCCTATAGTAACAGGGCTTATGGCTACACCTTC. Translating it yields CASSSYSNRAYGYTF.

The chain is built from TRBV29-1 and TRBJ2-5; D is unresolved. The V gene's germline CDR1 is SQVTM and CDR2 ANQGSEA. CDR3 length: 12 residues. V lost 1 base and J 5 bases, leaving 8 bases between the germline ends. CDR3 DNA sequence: TGCAGCGTTGAAGGAGTAAGGGAGACCCAGTACTTC. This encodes CSVEGVRETQYF.

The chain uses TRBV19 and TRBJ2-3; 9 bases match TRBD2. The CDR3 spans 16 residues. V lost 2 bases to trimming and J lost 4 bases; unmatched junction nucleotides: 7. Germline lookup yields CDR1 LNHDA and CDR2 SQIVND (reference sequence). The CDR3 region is CASSILAGSMSDTQYF. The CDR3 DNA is TGTGCCAGTAGTATACTAGCGGGGAGTATGTCAGATACGCAGTATTTT.

The CDR3, as DNA: TGTGCCAGCAGCCGCGACAGGAGCTCTGGAAACACCATATATTTT. This encodes CASSRDRSSGNTIYF. The chain couples TRBV28 to TRBJ1-3; D perhaps matches TRBD1 (6 bases). V shed 6 bases and J shed 0 bases, with 12 bases lying between them. There are 15 residues in the CDR3. CDR1 and CDR2 (germline): MDHEN, SYDVKM.

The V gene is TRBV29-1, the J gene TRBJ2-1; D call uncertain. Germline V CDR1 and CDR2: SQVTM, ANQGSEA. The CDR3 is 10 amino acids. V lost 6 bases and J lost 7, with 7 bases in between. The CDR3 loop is CSVIRNEQFF. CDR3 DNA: TGCAGCGTCATCAGGAATGAGCAGTTCTTC.

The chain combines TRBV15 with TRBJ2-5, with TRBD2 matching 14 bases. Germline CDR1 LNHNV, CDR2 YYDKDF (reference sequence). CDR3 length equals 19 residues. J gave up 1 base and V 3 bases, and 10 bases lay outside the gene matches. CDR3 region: CATSSGLAGGLTIQETQYF. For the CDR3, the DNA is TGTGCCACCAGCAGCGGACTAGCGGGGGGCCTAACTATCCAAGAGACCCAGTACTTC.

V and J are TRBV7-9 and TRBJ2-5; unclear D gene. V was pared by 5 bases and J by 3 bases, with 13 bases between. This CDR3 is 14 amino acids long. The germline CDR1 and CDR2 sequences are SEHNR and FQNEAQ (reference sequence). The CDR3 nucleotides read TGTGCCAGCAGCATCTTGGAAGGGAAAGAGACCCAGTACTTC. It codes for CASSILEGKETQYF.